The next 13 T cell receptor beta chains were all read from a single sample in a study of beta chain features in type 1 diabetes. TCRB transcripts that were expressed got sequenced, as all of the isolated RNA had been reverse transcribed. Assay used: immunoSEQ multiplex PCR; TCRdb lists only in-frame clones, some missing. The sample yields roughly 180,000 clones, approximately 7.8% seen once. Study findings and constraints: Significant though moderate, a shortening of TCRB CDR3s appeared in all four CD4+ subsets of Type 1 diabetes patients.

Their recognized antigens are unknown. Sequencing was carried out using central memory CD4+ T cells from blood. Source of these receptors: a woman between 40 and 50 years old with type 1 diabetes.

The chain is built from TRBV5-4 and TRBJ1-2, with no clear D. CDR1 and CDR2 from the germline V gene are SGHNT and YYREEE (reference sequence). This CDR3 has 14 amino acids. With 4 bases removed from V and 5 bases from J, the gap between germline ends came to 15 bases. This CDR3 is CASSPGREGYGYTF. Written as DNA, the CDR3 is TGTGCCAGCAGCCCCGGGAGGGAGGGATATGGCTACACCTTC.

The chain carries TRBV6-4 and TRBJ2-1; 8 bases agree with TRBD2. V shed 0 bases, J shed 7 bases, and the junction held 5 bases outside the gene matches. The germline V gene has CDR1 MRHNA and CDR2 SNTAGT. The CDR3 runs to 15 residues. The CDR3 is CASSDSGTRMNEQFF. The CDR3 coding sequence is TGTGCCAGCAGTGACTCAGGGACTAGGATGAATGAGCAGTTCTTC.

The chain uses TRBV29-1 and TRBJ2-7; a weak D match, TRBD2 (6 bases). V lost 6 bases and J 2 bases, leaving 17 bases between the germline ends. From germline, CDR1 is SQVTM and CDR2 ANQGSEA. There are 14 residues in the CDR3. The CDR3 DNA is TGCAGCGTCCCCACCGGGACTTCAACCTACGAGCAGTACTTC. It yields the protein CSVPTGTSTYEQYF.

J is TRBJ2-5 and V is TRBV7-2; TRBD2 matches 13 bases. This CDR3 region has 15 residues. Trimming took 5 bases from V and 5 from J; bases not matched to a gene: 5. Looked up from germline, CDR1 is SGHTA and CDR2 is FQGNSA. CDR3 nucleotide sequence: TGTGCCAGCAGCAGACTAGCGGGAGGAGGGGAGACCCAGTACTTC. The encoded protein is CASSRLAGGGETQYF.

The V call is TRBV6-4, the J call TRBJ1-1, with TRBD1 matching over 7 bases. CDR1 and CDR2 (germline): MRHNA, SNTAGT. This CDR3 has 14 residues. Germline trimming cut 6 bases from V and 1 base from J; bases unmatched to any gene: 5. CDR3 nucleotide sequence: TGTGCCAGCAGCTCCGGACAGGCGAACACTGAAGCTTTCTTT. Translation gives CASSSGQANTEAFF.

The J gene is TRBJ2-5, the V gene TRBV27; TRBD1 agrees at 8 bases. Germline V gives CDR1 MNHEY, CDR2 SMNVEV (reference sequence). The CDR3 contains 16 residues. Trimming at V came to 6 bases and at J to 4 bases, leaving 13 bases not matched to a gene. In DNA, the CDR3 is TGTGCCAGCAGCGACTTAACGGGACAGGTCAGAGAGACCCAGTACTTC. Translation: CASSDLTGQVRETQYF.

This clone has only a few counts. This chain joins TRBV6-6 and TRBJ2-2, with TRBD1 matching over 9 bases. The CDR3 loop spans 15 amino acids. The germline V gene encodes CDR1 MNHNY and CDR2 SVGAGI (reference sequence). V lost 4 bases and J lost 4; bases outside the gene matches: 4. CDR3 nucleotides: TGTGCCAGCAGTTTTGCGACAGGGGGCACCGGGGAGCTGTTTTTT. Its protein product is CASSFATGGTGELFF.

Only a few counts were recorded for this clone. The chain uses TRBV5-5 and TRBJ2-7; D not certain. V lost 0 bases, J lost 5 bases, and 12 bases lay in between. Germline V CDR1 and CDR2: SGHKS, YYEKEE (reference sequence). The CDR3 runs 14 residues. DNA of the CDR3: TGTGCCAGCAGCTTGGCGATCCCGTTAGACGAGCAGTACTTC. Translation gives CASSLAIPLDEQYF.

The CDR3 DNA is TGTGCCAGCAGTGAAGGACTTATGATGAACACTGAAGCTTTCTTT. Encoded protein: CASSEGLMMNTEAFF. This chain joins TRBV2 and TRBJ1-1; D gene uncertain. The CDR3 length is 15 residues. In germline, CDR1 is SNHLY, CDR2 FYNNEI. The V and J ends lost 1 base and 0 bases respectively, with 9 bases between them. Together with reference TRBV2 and TRBJ1-1, the CDR3 gives the full variable domain: EPEVTQTPSHQVTQMGQEVILRCVPISNHLYFYWYRQILGQKVEFLVSFYNNEISEKSEIFDDQFSVERPDGSNFTLKIRSTKLEDSAMYFCASSEGLMMNTEAFFGQGTRLTVV.

This clone was seen a few times. The rearrangement links TRBV29-1 to TRBJ2-1; 8 bases are shared with TRBD2. The CDR3 sequence is 14 residues long. The germline V gene has CDR1 SQVTM and CDR2 ANQGSEA. Trimming took 6 bases from V and 6 from J; bases not matched to a gene: 10. CDR3 residues: CSVARAGASNEQFF. The CDR3, as DNA: TGCAGCGTCGCAAGAGCGGGAGCAAGCAATGAGCAGTTCTTC.

The chain uses TRBV5-4 and TRBJ2-1; TRBD2 is a possible D gene (5 bases). Looked up from germline, CDR1 is SGHNT and CDR2 is YYREEE (reference sequence). The CDR3 consists of 17 residues. Trimming left V 2 bases short and J 5 bases short, with 20 bases between. The CDR3 bases are TGTGCCAGCAGCTTCGGAGGCATTACCAACCTAAACAATGAGCAGTTCTTC. It is translated as CASSFGGITNLNNEQFF.

This clone was counted between two and nine times. The chain combines TRBV6-5 with TRBJ2-1; 7 bases agree with TRBD1. V shed 3 bases, J shed 5 bases, and the junction held 4 bases outside the gene matches. Germline CDR1 reads MNHEY; CDR2 reads SVGAGI. The CDR3 consists of 14 residues. DNA for the CDR3: TGTGCCAGCAGTTATTGGACAGGAGACAATGAGCAGTTCTTC. Its translation is CASSYWTGDNEQFF.

The V gene is TRBV7-2, the J gene TRBJ2-2, with D possibly matching TRBD2 (6 bases). Trimming shortened V by 6 bases and J by 4 bases, and 21 bases separated the two germline ends. This CDR3 has 17 residues. From germline, CDR1 is SGHTA and CDR2 FQGNSA. In DNA, the CDR3 is TGTGCCAGCAGTTTCACGATACTAGGCGGGGTCACCGGGGAGCTGTTTTTT. Protein product: CASSFTILGGVTGELFF.